What follows are 24 T cell receptor beta chains derived from one specimen sequenced in a study of CD8+ T cells in alopecia areata. The sequencing template was cDNA reverse transcribed from extracted RNA. Profiling relied on immunoSEQ multiplex PCR, and the TCRdb table lists in-frame clones only, not all of them. The counts give 9,800 or so clones, none of them seen only once; 15% to 20% is held by the top ten. Markers including CD4, CD8alpha, NKG2D and NKG2ACE guided sorting of pooled cutaneous lymph node cells. Input material: CD8+ T cells sorted from a lymph node. These receptors were taken from a C3H/HeJ mouse with alopecia areata. For the strain, the MHC haplotype given is H2-k.

This clone was seen many times. The gene names given are mouse names. The read is 4 residues too short to cover the CDR3 end, so that end is filled in from the germline J gene. The chain combines TRBV13-1 with TRBJ2-7; 10 bases align to TRBD2. Looked up from germline, CDR1 is NSHNY and CDR2 is SYGAGN. CDR3 size: 14 residues. The CDR3 region is CASSDAGGAYEQYF. CDR3 DNA, as far as it was read: TGTGCCAGCAGTGATGCTGGGGGGGCTTAT.

As to this clone: Gene names follow the mouse nomenclature. The read falls 4 residues short of the CDR3 end, and the missing part is taken from the germline J gene. The chain employs TRBV5 and TRBJ2-4, with 9 bases identical to TRBD1. V shed 0 bases, J shed 1 base, and the junction held 5 bases outside the gene matches. The CDR3 runs to 17 residues. The germline V gene has CDR1 LGHNA and CDR2 YNLKQL (reference sequence). The CDR3 spells CASSQEQGALGQNTLYF. CDR3 DNA (partial): TGTGCCAGCAGCCAAGAACAGGGGGCGCTGGGTCAAAAC.

This clone was detected many times. The germline and genes are mouse ones. The read falls 4 residues short of the CDR3 end, and the missing part is taken from the germline J gene. The chain combines TRBV13-2 with TRBJ1-1; tentative D call: TRBD1 (6 bases). Germline lookup yields CDR1 NNHNN and CDR2 SYGAGS (reference sequence). The CDR3 has 13 amino acids. CDR3 DNA (partial): TGTGCCAGCGGTGATGCGGAGGGGGCA. Its translation: CASGDAEGA. The entire CDR3 sequence reads CASGDAEGAEVFF.

Many counts were recorded for this clone. Here the gene names and germline are mouse. The read ends 4 residues shy of where the CDR3 ends; the end is completed using the germline J gene. This chain connects TRBV31 to TRBJ2-5, with 8 bases identical to TRBD2. CDR1 and CDR2 (germline): GKSSPN, SITVG. The CDR3 has 14 amino acids. The CDR3 sequence is CAWSLLGGDDTQYF. CDR3 DNA (partial): TGTGCCTGGAGTCTTTTGGGGGGGGATGAC.

This clone appeared many times. The gene names given are mouse names. The covered CDR3 bases are TGTGCCAGCGGTGAGCGGGCTGGGGACTAT. It specifies CASGERAGDY. The complete CDR3 protein is CASGERAGDYEQYF. V and J are TRBV13-2 and TRBJ2-7, with D tentatively TRBD2 (6 bases). The CDR3 is cut off 4 residues early in the read; its end comes from the germline J gene. Germline V CDR1 and CDR2: NNHNN, SYGAGS (reference sequence). The CDR3 spans 14 residues. V was trimmed by 2 bases and J by 3 bases, leaving 12 bases between them.

This clone has a count of ten or more. Gene names follow the mouse nomenclature. The sequenced fragment ends 4 residues before the CDR3 boundary, so the rest is inferred from the germline J gene. This chain joins TRBV29 and TRBJ1-2, with TRBD1 matching 7 bases. Germline V gives CDR1 MSHET, CDR2 SYDVDS. CDR3 length: 14 residues. The trim removed 6 bases at V and 0 bases at J, leaving 4 bases unmatched. CDR3 bases read: TGTGCTAGCAGCCCGGACAGGACAAACTCC. Translating gives CASSPDRTNS. The complete CDR3 protein is CASSPDRTNSDYTF.

Ten or more counts support this clone. These gene names are mouse names. The read ends 4 residues shy of where the CDR3 ends; the end is completed using the germline J gene. This chain links TRBV1 with TRBJ2-7; TRBD1 is a possible D gene (6 bases). CDR3 length equals 14 residues. With 4 bases removed from V and 0 bases from J, the gap between germline ends came to 10 bases. Germline V gene data show CDR1 as NSQYPW and CDR2 as LRSPGD (reference sequence). This chain's CDR3 is CTCSETGISYEQYF. The DNA read from the CDR3 is TGCACCTGCAGTGAAACAGGGATCTCCTAT.

As concerns this clone: Mouse germline and gene names are used. Read data end 4 residues before the CDR3 end; the end is taken from the germline J gene. The J gene is TRBJ2-4, the V gene TRBV13-3; 9 bases agree with TRBD2. The ends lost 4 bases at V and 2 bases at J; junction bases unmatched: 2. This CDR3 has 14 amino acids. CDR1 is NNHDY and CDR2 is SYVADS in the germline V gene. CDR3 bases read: TGTGCCAGCAGTTGGACTGGGGATCAAAAC. It is translated as CASSWTGDQN. The whole CDR3 reads CASSWTGDQNTLYF.

This clone was recorded at least ten times. The germline and genes are mouse ones. The read stops 4 residues short of the end of the CDR3; the missing end is completed from the germline J gene. This rearrangement joins TRBV1 to TRBJ2-7, with TRBD2 matching 10 bases. The CDR3 covers 17 residues. Germline CDR1 and CDR2: NSQYPW and LRSPGD (reference sequence). The trim removed 3 bases at V and 3 bases at J, leaving 11 bases unmatched. This chain's CDR3 is CTCSARGGDWGYYEQYF. Partial CDR3 DNA: TGCACCTGCAGTGCGAGGGGGGGGGACTGGGGTTACTAT.

This clone was found many times. Each gene name is a mouse one. The CDR3 end lies 4 residues beyond the end of the read and is filled in from the germline J gene. The chain employs TRBV13-3 and TRBJ1-2; TRBD1 matches at 7 bases. J gave up 1 base and V 1 base, and 7 bases lay outside the gene matches. The CDR3 covers 16 residues. Germline V gene sequence: CDR1 NNHDY, CDR2 SYVADS. Incomplete CDR3 DNA: TGTGCCAGCAGTGATATAAAGGGACAGCTAAACTCC. As protein: CASSDIKGQLNS. The whole CDR3 protein reads CASSDIKGQLNSDYTF.

This clone showed up many times. Genes and germline come from the mouse. The CDR3 end is not reached by the read, which stops 3 residues before it; the germline J gene fills it in. V gene TRBV19 combines with J gene TRBJ1-6; maybe TRBD1 (6 bases). TRBJ1-6 falls under the ORF class, with uncertain function. In germline, CDR1 is FNHDT, CDR2 SITEND (reference sequence). This CDR3 is built from 15 residues. V dropped 0 bases and J dropped 3 bases, with 7 bases sitting between them. This chain's CDR3 is CASSIGTDYNSPLYF. The part of the CDR3 DNA that was read is TGTGCCAGCAGTATAGGGACAGACTATAATTCGCCC.

In this sample, this clone turned up many times. Gene names are the mouse ones. The read terminates 4 residues before the CDR3 end, so the remaining end is supplied by the germline J gene. The chain combines TRBV13-3 with TRBJ2-7; unclear D gene. This CDR3 is built from 12 residues. Looked up from germline, CDR1 is NNHDY and CDR2 is SYVADS. Trimming left V 2 bases short and J 2 bases short, with 5 bases between. The CDR3 here is CASSDRTYEQYF. The covered CDR3 bases are TGTGCCAGCAGTGACAGAACCTAT.

There are a few counts of this clone. Gene names follow the mouse nomenclature. Read sequence stops 4 residues before the CDR3 end, and the germline J gene provides the missing end. This rearrangement joins TRBV2 to TRBJ2-7; 7 bases match TRBD1. The CDR3 loop spans 14 amino acids. Germline assignment: CDR1 LGHNA and CDR2 YSYQKL. This CDR3 reads CASSQDVRGYEQYF. CDR3 DNA, as far as it was read: TGTGCCAGCAGCCAAGATGTCAGGGGGTAT.

This clone was counted many times. Germline and genes here are mouse. The read finishes 4 residues shy of the CDR3 end, and the germline J gene is used to complete it. This chain connects TRBV1 to TRBJ2-4, with TRBD2 matching over 11 bases. V dropped 0 bases and J dropped 0; count of bases not matched to a gene: 2. There are 17 residues in the CDR3. The germline V gene encodes CDR1 NSQYPW and CDR2 LRSPGD (reference sequence). The CDR3 region is CTCSADGLGGSQNTLYF. The CDR3 DNA, read in part, is TGCACCTGCAGTGCAGACGGACTGGGGGGTAGTCAAAAC.

By share of the sample, this clone is medium-sized (0.01 to 0.1%). Gene names denote mouse genes. The CDR3 is cut off 4 residues early in the read; its end comes from the germline J gene. The chain couples TRBV19 to TRBJ2-7; 11 bases map to TRBD2. With 4 bases clipped from V and 1 base from J, the junction kept 4 bases outside the gene matches. This CDR3 spans 15 amino acids. Germline CDR1 is FNHDT and CDR2 is SITEND (reference sequence). This chain's CDR3 is CASSPGTGGSYEQYF. The CDR3 DNA, read in part, is TGTGCCAGCAGTCCCGGGACTGGGGGTTCCTAT.

By frequency in the sample, this clone is medium-sized (0.01 to 0.1%). Gene and germline names: mouse. The sequenced fragment ends 4 residues before the CDR3 boundary, so the rest is inferred from the germline J gene. The V and J genes are TRBV13-3 and TRBJ2-7; D unclear. This CDR3 contains 12 residues. Germline CDR1 is NNHDY and CDR2 is SYVADS. The CDR3 bases that were read are TGTGCCAGCAGTGAAAAGGGTTAT. Translation gives CASSEKGY. Given in full, the CDR3 is CASSEKGYEQYF.

This clone was counted ten times or more. Gene names and germline refer to mouse. The read gets to within 4 residues of the CDR3 end, and the germline J gene fills in the rest. The V and J genes are TRBV13-3 and TRBJ2-1; 10 bases line up with TRBD2. Per germline, CDR1 NNHDY and CDR2 SYVADS. The CDR3 spans 15 residues. The J segment lost 1 base and the V segment lost 4 bases, leaving 2 bases of the junction unmatched. The sequenced CDR3 bases are TGTGCCAGCAGTTCGACTGGGGGGAACTATGCT. Its protein is CASSSTGGNYA. The full CDR3 protein reads CASSSTGGNYAEQFF.

This clone has more than one count but fewer than ten. Germline and genes here are mouse. The DNA ends 4 residues before the CDR3 does, and the rest of the CDR3 is filled in from the germline J gene. The chain uses TRBV31 and TRBJ2-1; 7 bases match TRBD2. The ends lost 0 bases at V and 1 base at J; junction bases unmatched: 3. Germline V gene data show CDR1 as GKSSPN and CDR2 as SITVG. The CDR3 is 15 amino acids. CDR3: CAWSLPWGNYAEQFF. The CDR3 DNA, read in part, is TGTGCCTGGAGTCTTCCCTGGGGGAACTATGCT.

This clone showed up many times. Mouse names are used for the genes. The read terminates 4 residues ahead of where the CDR3 ends, so the germline J gene completes it. V gene TRBV13-3 combines with J gene TRBJ2-7, with 11 bases fitting TRBD2. Germline V gene data show CDR1 as NNHDY and CDR2 as SYVADS. The ends lost 4 bases at V and 3 bases at J; junction bases unmatched: 9. The CDR3 is made up of 16 amino acids. The sequenced CDR3 bases are TGTGCCAGCAGTCCAGGACTGGGGGGTAAAGACTAT. It is translated as CASSPGLGGKDY. The full CDR3 sequence reads CASSPGLGGKDYEQYF.

As concerns this clone: Each gene name is a mouse one. The CDR3 end is not reached by the read, which stops 4 residues before it; the germline J gene fills it in. This chain uses TRBV31 with TRBJ1-1; weak D call: TRBD1 (6 bases). CDR1 is GKSSPN and CDR2 is SITVG in the germline V gene. The CDR3 is made up of 14 amino acids. V was pared by 0 bases and J by 4 bases, with 12 bases between. This chain's CDR3 is CAWSLRRGGTEVFF. Partial CDR3 DNA: TGTGCCTGGAGTCTACGCAGGGGTGGCACA.

This clone has a handful of counts. Gene names and germline refer to mouse. The read ends 4 residues shy of where the CDR3 ends; the end is completed using the germline J gene. The chain links TRBV19 to TRBJ2-1; 7 nucleotides match TRBD2. Per the germline V gene, CDR1 is FNHDT and CDR2 is SITEND (reference sequence). The CDR3 has 14 amino acids. Germline trimming cut 2 bases from V and 3 bases from J; bases unmatched to any gene: 2. CDR3 DNA (partial): TGTGCCAGCAGTATCCTGGGGGTCTATGCT. Amino acid sequence: CASSILGVYA. In full, the CDR3 reads CASSILGVYAEQFF.

This clone is classed as medium-sized. The gene names here belong to mouse. The read stops 4 residues short of the end of the CDR3; the missing end is completed from the germline J gene. The V gene is TRBV1, the J gene TRBJ2-3, with 10 bases fitting TRBD2. Looked up from germline, CDR1 is NSQYPW and CDR2 is LRSPGD (reference sequence). The length of the CDR3 is 17 residues. V trimming: 0 bases; J trimming: 1 base; junction bases outside the gene matches: 4. CDR3 residues: CTCSAEDWGEGAETLYF. The sequenced part of the CDR3 DNA is TGCACCTGCAGTGCAGAAGACTGGGGGGAGGGTGCAGAA. Full variable domain (remainder filled in from reference TRBV1 and TRBJ2-3): VTLLEQNPRWRLVPRGQAVNLRCILKNSQYPWMSWYQQDLQKQLQWLFTLRSPGDKEVKSLPGADYLATRVTDTELRLQVANMSQGRTLYCTCSAEDWGEGAETLYFGSGTRLTVL.

This clone was detected ten times or more. Germline and genes here are mouse. The read halts 4 residues ahead of the CDR3 end, with the missing end drawn from the germline J gene. The rearrangement uses TRBV13-3 and TRBJ2-1, with D unresolved. This CDR3 spans 14 amino acids. Germline CDR1 is NNHDY and CDR2 is SYVADS. The V gene lost 2 bases and the J gene lost 2 bases, with 8 bases spanning the gap. The CDR3 loop reads CASSERQYYAEQFF. The covered CDR3 bases are TGTGCCAGCAGTGAGAGACAATACTATGCT.

This clone was counted ten times or more. Gene names denote mouse genes. Read coverage stops 4 residues before the CDR3 terminus; the germline J gene supplies the remainder. The rearrangement links TRBV14 to TRBJ2-1, with TRBD1 identical over 12 bases. From germline, CDR1 is SGHDT and CDR2 FRDEAV. The CDR3 has 15 residues. The sequenced part of the CDR3 DNA is TGTGCCAGCAGTTTCCCCGGGACAGGGGGCGCT. Amino acids: CASSFPGTGGA. The full CDR3 reads CASSFPGTGGAEQFF.